Listed below are T cell receptor beta chains from one sample, sequenced in a study of cytomegalovirus exposure and HLA in healthy donors. Using immunoSEQ multiplex PCR, the repertoire was profiled, and TCRdb retains in-frame clones only, with some absent. The table lists 100,000 to 150,000 clones, 8% to 9.5% of them singletons, with 5% to 6% in the top ten. Sequencing was carried out using PBMCs. The source of these receptors is a man aged 35-49 years in good health and CMV-seronegative. Each CDR3 is given with its conserved first and last residue. Each record gives: D gene, clone size, V gene, J gene, CDR3 DNA, CDR3 protein. D genes are given only for firm matches. Not every row has a clone size; where given, it reads once, few, many or a size class.

>TRBD2|few|TRBV9|TRBJ2-1
TGTGCCAGCAGCGTAGGCCAGCGGGGGGGCCCCTACAATGAGCAGTTCTTC
CASSVGQRGGPYNEQFF
>-|few|TRBV5-1|TRBJ1-6
TGCGCCAGCAGCTTGGACCCCGGGACAAACTATAATTCACCCCTCCACTTT
CASSLDPGTNYNSPLHF
>-|-|TRBV7-3|TRBJ2-1
TGTGCCAGCAGCTTAGGGTCCCTAGACTACAATGAGCAGTTCTTC
CASSLGSLDYNEQFF
>TRBD1|medium-sized|TRBV6-6|TRBJ2-7
TGTGCCAGCAGTCGGACAGGCTACGAGCAGTACTTC
CASSRTGYEQYF
>TRBD1|-|TRBV7-2|TRBJ2-7
TGTGCCAGCAGCAGCAGGCGGTCAGGGGGCTCCTACGAGCAGTACTTC
CASSSRRSGGSYEQYF
>TRBD1|-|TRBV7-9|TRBJ1-1
TGTGCCAGCAGCTTGGGACAGGGGAACACTGAAGCTTTCTTT
CASSLGQGNTEAFF
>TRBD2|-|TRBV2|TRBJ2-5
TGTGCCCCAGGCGGGACTAGAGGAGAGACCCAGTACTTC
CAPGGTRGETQYF
>-|-|TRBV10-3|TRBJ2-7
TGTGCCATCAGGGATAGCGGTTTCCACGAGCAGTACTTC
CAIRDSGFHEQYF
>TRBD1|few|TRBV9|TRBJ2-2
TGTGCCAGCAGCGTTACCGGGACAGCTTCGAACACCGGGGAGCTGTTTTTT
CASSVTGTASNTGELFF
>TRBD1|few|TRBV7-9|TRBJ1-2
TGTGCCAGCAGCTTAGCGGTCAGGGGGCCGCGCGGCTACACCTTC
CASSLAVRGPRGYTF
>TRBD2|-|TRBV28|TRBJ2-3
TGTGCCAGCAGTTTTGGCGGGGGGGGAGATACGCAGTATTTT
CASSFGGGGDTQYF
>-|-|TRBV5-6|TRBJ1-1
TGTGCCAGCAGCTTGGGAAGGGGGAACACTGAAGCTTTCTTT
CASSLGRGNTEAFF
>-|-|TRBV10-1|TRBJ2-1
TGCGCCAGCAGCCCTGCCAGGGTGGTTAACAATGAGCAGTTCTTC
CASSPARVVNNEQFF
>-|-|TRBV5-1|TRBJ1-2
TGCGCCAGCAGCTTAAGTAATTCAGGGGAAAGCTACACCTTC
CASSLSNSGESYTF
>-|-|TRBV19|TRBJ1-2
TGTGCCAGTAGTCCTATACAGGGTTTTGGCTACACCTTC
CASSPIQGFGYTF
>-|-|TRBV5-8|TRBJ1-1
TGTGCCAGCAGCTTGTCCATGGGGCTTGTTGAAGCTTTCTTT
CASSLSMGLVEAFF
>TRBD1|few|TRBV6-6|TRBJ2-3
TGTGCCAGCAGGGGACAGAGCAGCACAGATACGCAGTATTTT
CASRGQSSTDTQYF
>TRBD2|-|TRBV2|TRBJ2-5
TGTGCCAGCAGAGGTGGACTAGCGGGGGGTGATATAGAGACCCAGTACTTC
CASRGGLAGGDIETQYF
>TRBD1|few|TRBV4-1|TRBJ2-7
TGCGCCAGCAGCCACGGGACAGGCTCCTACGAGCAGTACTTC
CASSHGTGSYEQYF
>-|-|TRBV11-2|TRBJ1-4
TGTGCCAGCAGCCAAGGTCGGGAATTTGCAACTAATGAAAAACTGTTTTTT
CASSQGREFATNEKLFF
>-|-|TRBV7-9|TRBJ1-1
TGTGCCAGCAGCCCCCCAGGGGATGAAGCTTTCTTT
CASSPPGDEAFF
>-|few|TRBV19|TRBJ1-4
TGTGCCAGTAGTACCACAGGGTCCACCTATAATGAAAAACTGTTTTTT
CASSTTGSTYNEKLFF
>TRBD1|-|TRBV2|TRBJ2-7
TGTGCCAGCAGTATACAGGGGGCCGGGTACGAGCAGTACTTC
CASSIQGAGYEQYF
>-|few|TRBV7-3|TRBJ2-1
TGTGCCAGCAGCCCACACCTCGGGGAAGAGCAGTTCTTC
CASSPHLGEEQFF
>TRBD2|-|TRBV7-8|TRBJ2-7
TGTGCCAGCAGCTTTACTAGCGGCTCCTACGAGCAGTACTTC
CASSFTSGSYEQYF
>-|few|TRBV4-2|TRBJ2-2
TGTGCCAGCAGCCGGATACAGGGATTTGACACCGGGGAGCTGTTTTTT
CASSRIQGFDTGELFF
>-|few|TRBV19|TRBJ2-6
TGTGCCAGTAGTATAGGAGAGTCTGGGGCCAACGTCCTGACTTTC
CASSIGESGANVLTF
>-|-|TRBV28|TRBJ1-5
TGTGCCAGCGGTGCAGGGAATCAGCCCCAGCATTTT
CASGAGNQPQHF